This T cell receptor beta chain was obtained from a study of blood T cell repertoires in COVID-19. The overall study: COVID-19 samples from acute and convalescent phases originated in the United States, Italy and Spain. Sources were T cells, B-cell-depleted T cells, or PBMCs; the material itself was cDNA or gDNA.

The V and J ends lost 0 bases and 6 bases, in that order; junction bases with no gene match: 9. This CDR3 contains 16 residues. Germline loops: CDR1 MGHRA, CDR2 YSYEKL. Authors' processing steps: Reference gene primers were amplified, and this amplification served to estimate nucleated cell counts. The table came from immunoSEQ multiplex PCR; TCRdb's copy has only in-frame clones and leaves some out. Clone size and V and J calls were adopted from that table, with D and trimming inferred from the DNA. The table lists about 180,000 clones, roughly 80% of them singletons, with 1.5% to 1.9% in the top ten.

This chain joins TRBV4-1 and TRBJ2-7, with 9 bases matching TRBD2. Specimen: peripheral blood. This TCR was sampled from a human donor in a cohort sampled during active COVID-19. CDR3 nucleotide sequence: TGCGCCAGCAGCCAAGAGACCGCGGGAGGGCCGGCCGAGCAGTACTTC. Translation gives CASSQETAGGPAEQYF.